The rows below give T cell receptor beta chains drawn from one sample of a study of shared clonotypes between healthy human individuals. Assay: immunoSEQ multiplex PCR; the TCRdb copy retains only in-frame clones and omits some. The repertoire holds some 2,100,000 clones, with about 93% as singletons. Sequencing input: naive CD8+ T cells from PBMCs. These receptors were taken from a man between 18 and 35 years old in good health. Some clones in this sample may be carry-over from other donors' samples. CDR3s include the opening cysteine and the closing phenylalanine or tryptophan.

j_call | v_call | cdr3_aa
TRBJ2-7 | TRBV5-6 | CASSLELHASEQYF
TRBJ1-1 | TRBV15 | CATSSSGFPNTEAFF
TRBJ1-3 | TRBV19 | CASSIGTGSGNTIYF
TRBJ1-3 | TRBV30 | CAWSGRTGLRNTIYF
TRBJ2-7 | TRBV10-3 | CAISESNSIYEQYF
TRBJ1-1 | TRBV19 | CASSMGRDTEAFF
TRBJ1-1 | TRBV19 | CASTRGSEAFF
TRBJ1-1 | TRBV15 | CATSRGQGAGTEAFF
TRBJ1-2 | TRBV7-9 | CASSPSPMYGYTF
TRBJ1-2 | TRBV4-3 | CASSPGPATNYGYTF
TRBJ1-5 | TRBV10-3 | CAHRQGSNQPQHF
TRBJ1-3 | TRBV5-1 | CASSPHQGGSGNTIYF
TRBJ2-1 | TRBV6-5 | CASSTLVGNNEQFF
TRBJ2-5 | TRBV7-9 | CASSLVDSGMQETQYF
TRBJ2-4 | TRBV7-6 | CASSLTRQGEAKNIQYF
TRBJ1-2 | TRBV6-1 | CATGQGGYTF
TRBJ2-3 | TRBV4-1 | CASSGSGLAASTSTDTQYF
TRBJ1-1 | TRBV29-1 | CSVEDPFGRSTEAFF
TRBJ1-2 | TRBV14 | CASSLPSDYGYTF
TRBJ2-7 | TRBV5-4 | CASSLPTENEQYF